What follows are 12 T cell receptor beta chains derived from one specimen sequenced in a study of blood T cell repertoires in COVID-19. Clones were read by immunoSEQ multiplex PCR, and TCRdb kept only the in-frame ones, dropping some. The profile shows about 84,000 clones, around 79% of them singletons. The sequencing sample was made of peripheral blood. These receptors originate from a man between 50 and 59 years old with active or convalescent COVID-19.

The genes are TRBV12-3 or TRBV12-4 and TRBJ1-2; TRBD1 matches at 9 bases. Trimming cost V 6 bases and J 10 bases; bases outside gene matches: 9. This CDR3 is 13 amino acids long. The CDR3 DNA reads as TGTGCCAGCAGCAAGGGACAGGGCCTAGACTACACCTTC. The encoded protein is CASSKGQGLDYTF.

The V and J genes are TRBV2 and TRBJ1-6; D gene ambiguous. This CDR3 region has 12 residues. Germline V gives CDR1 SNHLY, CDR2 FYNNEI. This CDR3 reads CAQRTPGSPLHF. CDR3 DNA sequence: TGTGCGCAGCGGACCCCGGGGTCACCCCTCCACTTT. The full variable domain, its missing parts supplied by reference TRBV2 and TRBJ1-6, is EPEVTQTPSHQVTQMGQEVILRCVPISNHLYFYWYRQILGQKVEFLVSFYNNEISEKSEIFDDQFSVERPDGSNFTLKIRSTKLEDSAMYFCAQRTPGSPLHFGNGTRLTVT.

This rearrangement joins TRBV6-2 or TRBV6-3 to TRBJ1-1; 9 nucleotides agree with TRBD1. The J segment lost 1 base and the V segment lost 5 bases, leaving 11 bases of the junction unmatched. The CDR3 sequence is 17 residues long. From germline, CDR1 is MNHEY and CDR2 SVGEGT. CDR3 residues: CASSRLGQGRPNTEAFF. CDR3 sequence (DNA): TGTGCCAGCAGTCGCCTTGGACAGGGGCGCCCGAACACTGAAGCTTTCTTT.

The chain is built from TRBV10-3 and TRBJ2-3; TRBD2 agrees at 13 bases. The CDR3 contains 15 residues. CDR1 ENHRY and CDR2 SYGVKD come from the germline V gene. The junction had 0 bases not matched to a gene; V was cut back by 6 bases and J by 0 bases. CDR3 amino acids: CAIRLAGGSTDTQYF. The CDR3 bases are TGTGCCATCAGACTAGCGGGGGGGAGCACAGATACGCAGTATTTT.

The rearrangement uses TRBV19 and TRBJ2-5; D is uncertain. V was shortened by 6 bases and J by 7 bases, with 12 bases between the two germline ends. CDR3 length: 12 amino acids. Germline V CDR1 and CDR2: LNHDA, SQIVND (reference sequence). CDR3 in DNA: TGTGCCAGTAGCCCTGTACTCGGGACCCAGTACTTC. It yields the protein CASSPVLGTQYF.

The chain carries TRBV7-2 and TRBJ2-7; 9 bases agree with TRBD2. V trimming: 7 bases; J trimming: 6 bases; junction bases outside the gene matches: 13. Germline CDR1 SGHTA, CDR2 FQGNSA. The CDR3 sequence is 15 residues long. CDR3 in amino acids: CASTLAGLAGTEQYF. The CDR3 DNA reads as TGTGCCAGCACCCTAGCAGGGCTAGCGGGGACCGAGCAGTACTTC.

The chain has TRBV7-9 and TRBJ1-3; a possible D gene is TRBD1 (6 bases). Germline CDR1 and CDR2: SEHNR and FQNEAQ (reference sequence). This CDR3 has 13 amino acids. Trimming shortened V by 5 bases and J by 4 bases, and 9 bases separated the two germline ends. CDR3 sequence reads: CASSPGQGNTIYF. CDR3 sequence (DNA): TGTGCCAGCAGCCCCGGACAGGGAAACACCATATATTTT.

In DNA form, the CDR3 reads TGTGCCAGCAGCTTGGCCCGAGACACCATGTCGGAGACCCAGTACTTC. Translating gives CASSLARDTMSETQYF. The chain employs TRBV5-4 and TRBJ2-5; D not resolved. CDR3 length: 16 amino acids. Trimming took 0 bases from V and 5 from J, leaving 17 bases between them. Germline assignment: CDR1 SGHNT and CDR2 YYREEE (reference sequence). The complete variable domain, with remaining parts taken from reference TRBV5-4 and TRBJ2-5, reads ETGVTQSPTHLIKTRGQQVTLRCSSQSGHNTVSWYQQALGQGPQFIFQYYREEENGRGNFPPRFSGLQFPNYSSELNVNALELDDSALYLCASSLARDTMSETQYFGPGTRLLVL.

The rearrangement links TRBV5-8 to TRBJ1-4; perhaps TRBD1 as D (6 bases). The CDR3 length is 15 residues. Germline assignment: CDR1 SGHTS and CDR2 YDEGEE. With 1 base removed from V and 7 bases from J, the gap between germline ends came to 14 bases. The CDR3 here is CASSLRTGQTEKLFF. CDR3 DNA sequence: TGTGCCAGCAGCTTGCGAACGGGACAAACTGAAAAACTGTTTTTT.

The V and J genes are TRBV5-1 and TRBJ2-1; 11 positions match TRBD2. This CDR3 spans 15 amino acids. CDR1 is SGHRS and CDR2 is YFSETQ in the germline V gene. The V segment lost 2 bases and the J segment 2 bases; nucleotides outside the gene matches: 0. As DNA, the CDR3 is TGCGCCAGCAGCTTTAGCGGGGGGGCCTACAATGAGCAGTTCTTC. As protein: CASSFSGGAYNEQFF.

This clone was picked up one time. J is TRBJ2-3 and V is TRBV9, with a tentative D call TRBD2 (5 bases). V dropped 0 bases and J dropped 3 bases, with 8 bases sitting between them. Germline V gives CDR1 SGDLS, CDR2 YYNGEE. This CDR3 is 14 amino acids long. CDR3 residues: CASSVVQRTDTQYF. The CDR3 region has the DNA TGTGCCAGCAGCGTAGTCCAGCGGACAGATACGCAGTATTTT. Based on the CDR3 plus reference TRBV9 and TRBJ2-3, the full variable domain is DSGVTQTPKHLITATGQRVTLRCSPRSGDLSVYWYQQSLDQGLQFLIQYYNGEERAKGNILERFSAQQFPDLHSELNLSSLELGDSALYFCASSVVQRTDTQYFGPGTRLTVL.

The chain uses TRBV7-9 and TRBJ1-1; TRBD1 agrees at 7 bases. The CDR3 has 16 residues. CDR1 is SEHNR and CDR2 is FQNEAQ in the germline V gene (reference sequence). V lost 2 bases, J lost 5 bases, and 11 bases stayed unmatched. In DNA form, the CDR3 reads TGTGCCAGCAGCTTATCGGGCCGACAGGGTGGGACTGAAGCTTTCTTT. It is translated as CASSLSGRQGGTEAFF.